This TCR beta chain was recovered during a study of blood T cell repertoires in COVID-19. Turning to the study itself: COVID-19 samples from acute and convalescent phases originated in the United States, Italy and Spain. The cDNA or gDNA used as material had been derived from T cells, B-cell-depleted T cells, or PBMCs.

Original analysis: Nucleated cell number was recorded as an estimate derived from reference gene primer amplification. Repertoires were generated with immunoSEQ multiplex PCR, while TCRdb's copy carries only in-frame clones and drops some. That table is the source of V, J and clone size, and D and trimming were worked out from the DNA. Of about 29,000 clones listed, about 86% were seen once; the top ten hold 24%. The CDR3 runs to 12 residues. Trimming took off 5 bases at V and 4 bases at J, with 6 bases between the two ends. Germline V gives CDR1 KGHSH, CDR2 LQKENI. This clone was observed once. The V and J genes are TRBV18 and TRBJ2-1; no clear D. This receptor was identified in a human donor with active COVID-19. The donor label of this sample is uncertain. Specimen: peripheral blood. This CDR3 is CASSSTYNEQFF. Written as DNA, the CDR3 is TGTGCCAGCTCATCTACTTACAATGAGCAGTTCTTC. Filled out from reference TRBV18 and TRBJ2-1, the complete variable domain reads NAGVMQNPRHLVRRRGQEARLRCSPMKGHSHVYWYRQLPEEGLKFMVYLQKENIIDESGMPKERFSAEFPKEGPSILRIQQVVRGDSAAYFCASSSTYNEQFFGPGTRLTVL.